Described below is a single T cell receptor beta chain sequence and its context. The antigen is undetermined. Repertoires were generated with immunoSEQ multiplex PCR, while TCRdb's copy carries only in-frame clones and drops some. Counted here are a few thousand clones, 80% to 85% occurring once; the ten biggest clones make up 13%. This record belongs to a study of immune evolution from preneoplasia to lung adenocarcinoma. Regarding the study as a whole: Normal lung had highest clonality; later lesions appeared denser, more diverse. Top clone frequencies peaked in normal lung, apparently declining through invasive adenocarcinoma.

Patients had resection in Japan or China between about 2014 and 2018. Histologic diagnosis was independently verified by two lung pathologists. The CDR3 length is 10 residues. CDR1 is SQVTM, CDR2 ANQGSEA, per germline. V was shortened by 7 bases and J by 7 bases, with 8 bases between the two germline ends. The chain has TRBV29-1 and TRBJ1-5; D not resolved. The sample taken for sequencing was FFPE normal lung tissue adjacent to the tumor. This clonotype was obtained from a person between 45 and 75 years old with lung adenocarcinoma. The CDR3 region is CSESIQPQHF. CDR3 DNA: TGCAGCGAAAGTATCCAGCCCCAGCATTTT.